This record looks at one T cell receptor beta chain sequence and its context. What it binds is not known. CDR3 size: 15 residues. The V end lost 3 bases, the J end lost 0 bases, and 9 bases lay between the germline ends. Per the germline V gene, CDR1 is SEHNR and CDR2 is FQNEAQ (reference sequence). The PCR employed 60 Vbeta primers together with 13 Jbeta primers. Profiling relied on immunoSEQ multiplex PCR, and the TCRdb table lists in-frame clones only, not all of them. The table includes 110,000 to 150,000 clones, around 82% detected once. This sample is part of a study of cytomegalovirus exposure and HLA in healthy donors. Points from the study as a whole: Several of the most significant clusters were apparently associated with common viral pathogens in a later analysis. Most likely, a cluster of highly shared sequence variants arose as a sequencing artifact. Association with HLA alleles at 0.05 false discovery rate was found for 16,951 TCR beta sequences in a later analysis.

The receptor comes from a female donor in good health and CMV-seronegative. Sequences were obtained from PBMCs. The genes are TRBV7-9 and TRBJ1-5; D may be TRBD1 (5 bases). As DNA, the CDR3 is TGTGCCAGCAGCTTGGGGGGTTATAGCAATCAGCCCCAGCATTTT. Encoded protein: CASSLGGYSNQPQHF.